The subject of this entry is one T cell receptor (beta chain). What it recognizes is unknown. This specimen comes from a study of radiotherapy plus CTLA-4 blockade in lung cancer. Looking at the study overall: 15% to 20% of patients responded objectively, and around 32% achieved disease control.

Study-wide findings and caveats: Radiotherapy was combined with ipilimumab, and tumor-derived TCR clones then expanded in blood. Response was reportedly best predicted by early blood T cell clone dynamics, with interferon-beta.

Focal radiation plus CTLA-4 blockade with ipilimumab was administered to patients who had chemo-refractory metastatic non-small-cell lung cancer. This CDR3 has 15 residues. In germline, CDR1 is KGHSH, CDR2 LQKENI. Trimming took off 6 bases at V and 1 base at J, with 16 bases between the two ends. The table came from immunoSEQ multiplex PCR; TCRdb's copy has only in-frame clones and leaves some out. Of more than 80,000 clones listed, roughly 84% are singletons. The clonotype originates from a human donor with non-small cell lung cancer that progressed on radiotherapy plus ipilimumab. Some clones in this sample may be carry-over from other donors' samples. The chain links TRBV18 to TRBJ2-7, with D unclear. This specimen consisted of peripheral blood, obtained from a patient treated with radiotherapy plus ipilimumab. In DNA form, the CDR3 reads TGTGCCAGCTCCCTATGGCCGGACCCTTCCTACGAGCAGTACTTC. It is translated as CASSLWPDPSYEQYF.